This passage covers 5 T cell receptor beta chains from one sample sequenced in a study of brain metastases from non-small cell lung cancer. Using immunoSEQ multiplex PCR, the repertoire was profiled, and TCRdb retains in-frame clones only, with some absent. The sample yields over a thousand clones, over 75% seen once. Specimen: tumor-adjacent normal tissue. Receptors originate from a donor at least 40 years old with non-small cell lung cancer.

The chain uses TRBV7-2 and TRBJ1-3, with D perhaps matching TRBD1 (6 bases). The CDR3 is 14 amino acids. V dropped 5 bases and J dropped 7 bases, with 15 bases sitting between them. Germline V gene lookup returns CDR1 SGHTA and CDR2 FQGNSA. CDR3 region: CASSLQGVVNTIYF. The CDR3 nucleotides read TGTGCCAGCAGCCTACAGGGTGTAGTCAACACCATATATTTT. Complete variable domain (other parts from reference TRBV7-2 and TRBJ1-3): GAGVSQSPSNKVTEKGKDVELRCDPISGHTALYWYRQSLGQGLEFLIYFQGNSAPDKSGLPSDRFSAERTGGSVSTLTIQRTQQEDSAVYLCASSLQGVVNTIYFGEGSWLTVV.

This clone was seen more than once but under ten times. This chain links TRBV3-1 (or the pseudogene TRBV3-2) with TRBJ1-6; D unresolved. The CDR3 is 13 residues long. V lost 1 base and J 10 bases, leaving 8 bases between the germline ends. Germline V gene data show CDR1 as LGHDT and CDR2 as YNNKEL (reference sequence). CDR3: CASSQVSASPLHF. The DNA of the CDR3 is TGTGCCAGCAGCCAAGTTTCGGCATCACCCCTCCACTTT.

This sequence joins TRBV23-1 and TRBJ1-1; no definite D call. TRBV23-1 carries the ORF label, with uncertain function. The CDR3 length is 15 residues. Deletions cut 2 bases from V and 12 bases from J, with 22 bases between. The CDR3 DNA reads as TGCGCCAGCAGTCAACCCCCCCTAGAGGGCGCTGAGACTTTCTTT. Protein: CASSQPPLEGAETFF.

The DNA for the CDR3 is TGCGCCAGCAGCTTGGACCCGACGACAGGGCTTTCTGGCGGCTACACCTTC. As protein: CASSLDPTTGLSGGYTF. This sequence joins TRBV5-1 and TRBJ1-2, with 7 bases fitting TRBD1. This CDR3 is built from 17 residues. In germline, CDR1 is SGHRS, CDR2 YFSETQ. J was trimmed by 8 bases and V by 0 bases; bases with no gene match: 16.

The rearrangement uses TRBV28 and TRBJ1-5; 7 bases are shared with TRBD1. This CDR3 contains 18 residues. With 2 bases clipped from V and 5 bases from J, the junction kept 15 bases outside the gene matches. Germline V gene sequence: CDR1 MDHEN, CDR2 SYDVKM. The CDR3, as DNA: TGTGCCAGCAGTTTAAGTGAGGTTCCGAGGGACAGCCATCAGCCCCAGCATTTT. Translating it yields CASSLSEVPRDSHQPQHF.